Below, 3 T cell receptor beta chains from the same sample are listed, as sequenced in a study of blood T cells in healthy people across ages. Using a J-beta primer mix together with a sample-barcoded 5' primer, a second PCR was run for about 6 to 11 cycles. TCRdb called the 5' RACE reads again in MiXCR, with one record for every CDR3 protein. The table includes over 500,000 distinct CDR3 sequences, under 65% detected once. The sample consisted of blood. Receptors were obtained from a woman older than 75 in good health.

The V call is TRBV14, the J call TRBJ2-4; D possibly corresponds to TRBD2 (6 bases). Trimming took off 0 bases at V and 9 bases at J, with 15 bases between the two ends. CDR3 length equals 15 residues. The V gene's germline CDR1 is SGHDN and CDR2 FVKESK. CDR3 region: CASSQEGGARVIQYF. In DNA, the CDR3 is TGTGCCAGCAGCCAAGAAGGAGGGGCGCGTGTCATTCAGTACTTC.

For this clonotype: Just one base apart from a much larger clone, this may be a read error. This rearrangement joins TRBV18 to TRBJ2-7; D is uncertain. Trimming took off 1 base at V and 7 bases at J, with 17 bases between the two ends. CDR3 length: 15 amino acids. From germline, CDR1 is KGHSH and CDR2 LQKENI. CDR3 in DNA: TGTGCCAGCTCACCACTGAGTCTCGCCGACAATGAGCAGTACTTC. This sequence encodes CASSPLSLADNEQYF. The full variable domain, completed using reference TRBV18 and TRBJ2-7, is NAGVMQNPRHLVRRRGQEARLRCSPMKGHSHVYWYRQLPEEGLKFMVYLQKENIIDESGMPKERFSAEFPKEGPSILRIQQVVRGDSAAYFCASSPLSLADNEQYFGPGTRLTVT.

This chain uses TRBV2 with TRBJ1-5; the D is unclear. This CDR3 comprises 10 residues. Germline V CDR1 and CDR2: SNHLY, FYNNEI. The CDR3 is CQPWDQPQHF. The CDR3 DNA reads TGTCAGCCCTGGGATCAGCCCCAGCATTTT.